This is a list of T cell receptor beta chains from one sample in a study of blood T cell repertoires in COVID-19. Produced via immunoSEQ multiplex PCR; TCRdb's table is partial and in-frame only. The table lists about 110,000 clones, about three quarters of them singletons. The specimen sequenced was peripheral blood. These TCRs come from a man aged 65 to 85 with acute or convalescent COVID-19. CDR3s include the opening cysteine and the closing phenylalanine or tryptophan. The D gene is left open where the match is weak. Size values are once, few and many counts, or a class for expanded clones, and some rows have none.

d_call: NA; v_call: TRBV5-1; j_call: TRBJ1-1; clone_size: NA; cdr3_nt: TGCGCCAGCAGCTTGAAAGCGAACACTGAAGCTTTCTTT; cdr3_aa: CASSLKANTEAFF
d_call: NA; v_call: TRBV13; j_call: TRBJ1-2; clone_size: NA; cdr3_nt: TGTGCCAGCAGCTTCACCGGGGTTGGCTACACCTTC; cdr3_aa: CASSFTGVGYTF
d_call: TRBD1; v_call: TRBV6-5; j_call: TRBJ1-2; clone_size: few; cdr3_nt: TGTGCCACCACGAGGGACAGTAACTATGGCTACACCTTC; cdr3_aa: CATTRDSNYGYTF
d_call: NA; v_call: TRBV18; j_call: TRBJ1-5; clone_size: NA; cdr3_nt: TGTGCCAGCTCGATACGCCTATCCAATCAGCCCCAGCATTTT; cdr3_aa: CASSIRLSNQPQHF
d_call: TRBD2; v_call: TRBV27; j_call: TRBJ2-2; clone_size: few; cdr3_nt: TGTGCCAGCCGTCGGGGGGGGGAGACGGCGGGGGAGCTGTTTTTT; cdr3_aa: CASRRGGETAGELFF
d_call: TRBD1; v_call: TRBV18; j_call: TRBJ1-2; clone_size: once; cdr3_nt: TGTGCCAGCTCACCACTTTCCCGCGGGACAGGGCACTATGGCTACACCTTC; cdr3_aa: CASSPLSRGTGHYGYTF
d_call: NA; v_call: TRBV7-2; j_call: TRBJ2-1; clone_size: NA; cdr3_nt: TGTGCCAGCAGCCTGTTACAGGGCTACAATGAGCAGTTCTTC; cdr3_aa: CASSLLQGYNEQFF
d_call: TRBD1; v_call: TRBV10-3; j_call: TRBJ1-1; clone_size: NA; cdr3_nt: TGTGCCATCAGTGGGATGGACAGGGGCACTGAAGCTTTCTTT; cdr3_aa: CAISGMDRGTEAFF
d_call: TRBD1; v_call: TRBV9; j_call: TRBJ1-1; clone_size: NA; cdr3_nt: TGTGCCAGCAGCGGGACAGGGCCGAACACTGAAGCTTTCTTT; cdr3_aa: CASSGTGPNTEAFF
d_call: NA; v_call: TRBV3-1/TRBV3-2; j_call: TRBJ2-7; clone_size: NA; cdr3_nt: TGTGCCAGCAGCCCATCCCTGGGGGCAGGGAGGGGCGGAAGGCAGTACTTC; cdr3_aa: CASSPSLGAGRGGRQYF
d_call: NA; v_call: TRBV4-2; j_call: TRBJ1-2; clone_size: NA; cdr3_nt: TGTGCCAGCAGCCAAGTCACCGGTGGCTACACCTTC; cdr3_aa: CASSQVTGGYTF
d_call: NA; v_call: TRBV19; j_call: TRBJ2-7; clone_size: once; cdr3_nt: TGTGCCAGTAGTATAGGGGACAACAGCTACGAGCAGTACTTC; cdr3_aa: CASSIGDNSYEQYF
d_call: NA; v_call: TRBV12-3/TRBV12-4; j_call: TRBJ2-7; clone_size: NA; cdr3_nt: TGTGCCAGCAGTTTGACGGGGGTCTACGAGCAGTACTTC; cdr3_aa: CASSLTGVYEQYF
d_call: TRBD1; v_call: TRBV6-2/TRBV6-3; j_call: TRBJ2-2; clone_size: NA; cdr3_nt: TGTGCCAGCAGCTCCTTGGACAGGGACACCGGGGAGCTGTTTTTT; cdr3_aa: CASSSLDRDTGELFF
d_call: TRBD2; v_call: TRBV5-7; j_call: TRBJ2-1; clone_size: NA; cdr3_nt: TGTGCCAGCAGCCTGGGCCCGGGACTAGCGTACAATGAGCAGTTCTTC; cdr3_aa: CASSLGPGLAYNEQFF
d_call: TRBD1; v_call: TRBV25-1; j_call: TRBJ1-3; clone_size: NA; cdr3_nt: TGTGCCAGCAGTGGCTTCTGGACAGGGGGCTCTGGAAACACCATATATTTT; cdr3_aa: CASSGFWTGGSGNTIYF
d_call: TRBD1; v_call: TRBV9; j_call: TRBJ2-5; clone_size: once; cdr3_nt: TGTGCCAGCAACCAACAGGGGGCTGTAGAGACCCAGTACTTC; cdr3_aa: CASNQQGAVETQYF
d_call: NA; v_call: TRBV5-1; j_call: TRBJ2-3; clone_size: NA; cdr3_nt: TGCGCCAGCAGCCTAGAATCAGATACGCAGTATTTT; cdr3_aa: CASSLESDTQYF
d_call: TRBD2; v_call: TRBV10-2; j_call: TRBJ2-1; clone_size: NA; cdr3_nt: TGCGCCAGCAGTGAGACTAGCGGACTAAACAATGAGCAGTTCTTC; cdr3_aa: CASSETSGLNNEQFF
d_call: NA; v_call: TRBV3-1/TRBV3-2; j_call: TRBJ1-2; clone_size: NA; cdr3_nt: TGTGCCAGCAGCCACTGGCAGACAGTGGTCTACACCTTC; cdr3_aa: CASSHWQTVVYTF
d_call: TRBD1; v_call: TRBV9; j_call: TRBJ1-4; clone_size: few; cdr3_nt: TGTGCCAGCAGCGTAGGGGGACAGGGTAAAGAAAAACTGTTTTTT; cdr3_aa: CASSVGGQGKEKLFF
d_call: TRBD1; v_call: TRBV3-1/TRBV3-2; j_call: TRBJ1-1; clone_size: NA; cdr3_nt: TGTGCCAGCAGCCAAGCGGGTCAGGGGGACGGCACTGAAGCTTTCTTT; cdr3_aa: CASSQAGQGDGTEAFF
d_call: NA; v_call: TRBV2; j_call: TRBJ2-1; clone_size: NA; cdr3_nt: TGTGCCAGCAGTAATCATGGCGAGCAGTTCTTC; cdr3_aa: CASSNHGEQFF
d_call: TRBD1; v_call: TRBV9; j_call: TRBJ1-6; clone_size: NA; cdr3_nt: TGTGCCAGCAGCGAGCAGACAGGGATTAATTCACCCCTCCACTTT; cdr3_aa: CASSEQTGINSPLHF
d_call: NA; v_call: TRBV2; j_call: TRBJ1-3; clone_size: once; cdr3_nt: TGTGCCAGCACCCTAGAGCAGGGTTCCGGAAACACCATATATTTT; cdr3_aa: CASTLEQGSGNTIYF